This record covers a single TCR beta chain. CDR3 size: 16 residues. This sample is drawn from a study of technical replicates of blood from four donors. TCRdb's table, derived via immunoSEQ multiplex PCR, lists solely in-frame clones and lacks some. This sample has around 50,000 clones, with about 94% found just once. This receptor was obtained from a human donor in good health. Some clones in this sample may be carry-over from other donors' samples. V is TRBV21-1 and J is TRBJ2-2; the D call in the table, TRBD1, was not verified against the DNA. TRBV21-1 is classified as a pseudogene. The sample taken for sequencing was PBMCs. The CDR3 is CASSKARTGPGGELFF. As DNA, the CDR3 is TGTGCCAGCAGCAAAGCTAGGACAGGTCCTGGGGGGGAGCTGTTTTTT.